This T cell receptor (beta chain) was recorded in a study of T cells after yellow fever vaccination. The ends lost 6 bases at V and 5 bases at J; junction bases unmatched: 8. This CDR3 is 14 amino acids long. CDR1 is SGHTA and CDR2 is FQGNSA in the germline V gene. TCRdb reanalysed the 5' RACE reads using MiXCR and keeps one entry per CDR3 protein. This table has 620,000 or so distinct CDR3 sequences, 17% appearing once. Material: PBMCs, obtained 5 days after the first yellow fever vaccination. The chain combines TRBV7-2 with TRBJ1-2; 8 nucleotides agree with TRBD1. The TCR comes from a man between 18 and 35 years old who received the YFV17D yellow fever vaccine. CDR3 nucleotides: TGTGCCAGCAGTTCGGACAGGGTGGGATATGGCTACACCTTC. It translates to CASSSDRVGYGYTF.